A single sample is the source of the 3 T cell receptor beta chains below, sequenced in a study of vaccination and CD4 T cells after COVID-19 (dated by TCRdb to 2021 to 2024). Their recognized antigens are unknown. To prepare the library, PCR was applied. The reads were generated on an Illumina iSeq 100. DNA from cultured CD4+ T cells was subjected to TCR sequencing with the Oncomine TCR Beta short-read assay at the Johns Hopkins FTIC core. TCRdb's own reprocessing of the public reads used fastp at Q25 and MiXCR and kept productive beta chains. Entries that share a CDR3 protein sequence are merged under the most common genes and DNA. A total of approximately 16,000 distinct CDR3 sequences appear in this sample, about 70% of them only once. 15% to 20% of the sample lies in the top ten. Explained via the paper, the treatment or condition label denotes: roughly ten-day PBMC culture with coronavirus spike peptide pools or control peptides (ViraFEST assay).

Sample: CD4+ T cells from blood, cultured in vitro. The receptors derive from a human donor who had recovered from COVID-19.

This clonotype is categorized as medium-sized (0.01 to 0.1%). The genes are TRBV6-5 and TRBJ2-7; possibly TRBD1 for D (6 bases). This CDR3 contains 13 residues. With 4 bases removed from V and 4 bases from J, the gap between germline ends came to 11 bases. Germline assignment: CDR1 MNHEY and CDR2 SVGAGI. Here the CDR3 DNA reads TGTGCCAGCAGTTTGCAGGACAGATACGAGCAGTACTTC. As protein: CASSLQDRYEQYF.

The chain links TRBV24-1 to TRBJ2-7; possibly TRBD1 for D (6 bases). CDR1 is KGHDR, CDR2 SFDVKD, per germline. V was pared by 4 bases and J by 1 base, with 13 bases between. The CDR3 totals 15 residues. The CDR3: CATSDPQGSSYEQYF. The CDR3 DNA reads TGTGCCACCAGTGACCCACAGGGTTCGTCCTACGAGCAGTACTTC.

The chain employs TRBV20-1 and TRBJ1-5, with 9 positions matching TRBD1. Germline V gene data show CDR1 as DFQATT and CDR2 as SNEGSKA (reference sequence). J gave up 2 bases and V 6 bases, and 14 bases lay outside the gene matches. The CDR3 is 17 residues long. The CDR3 loop reads CSAAGTGRLHRNQPQHF. In DNA, the CDR3 is TGCAGTGCCGCCGGGACAGGGAGACTTCACCGCAATCAGCCCCAGCATTTT.